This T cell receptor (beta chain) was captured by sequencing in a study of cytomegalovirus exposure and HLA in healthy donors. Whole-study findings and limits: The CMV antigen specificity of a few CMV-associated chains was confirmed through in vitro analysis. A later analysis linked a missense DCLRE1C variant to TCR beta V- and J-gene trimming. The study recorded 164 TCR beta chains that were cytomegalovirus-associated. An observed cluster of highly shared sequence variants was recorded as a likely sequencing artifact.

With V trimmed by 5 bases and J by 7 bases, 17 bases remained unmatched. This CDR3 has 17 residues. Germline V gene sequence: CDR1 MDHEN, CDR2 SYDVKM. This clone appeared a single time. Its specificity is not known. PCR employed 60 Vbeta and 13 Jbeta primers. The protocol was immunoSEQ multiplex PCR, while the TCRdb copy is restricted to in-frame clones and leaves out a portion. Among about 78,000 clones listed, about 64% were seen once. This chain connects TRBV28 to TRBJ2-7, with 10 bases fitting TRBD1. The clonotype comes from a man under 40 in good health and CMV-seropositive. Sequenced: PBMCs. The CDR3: CASSPNFRDRGLGEQYF. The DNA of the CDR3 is TGTGCCAGCAGTCCAAATTTCCGGGACAGGGGATTGGGGGAGCAGTACTTC.